One and the same sample provided the 16 T cell receptor beta chains below, sequenced in a study of regulatory T cells in long-lasting Graves disease. Libraries of TCR beta came from iRepertoire HTBI primers plus Arm-PCR of CDR3 regions. TCRdb fed the multiplex PCR reads into MiXCR, producing one record per CDR3 protein. Among approximately 440,000 distinct CDR3 sequences listed, around 20% were seen once. Indicated time point: persistent/refractory GD, antithyroid drugs over 5 years with positive TRAb. PBMC RNA was the source of the TCR library. Sample: peripheral blood mononuclear cells (PBMCs), taken when the disease was refractory, from a patient treated with antithyroid drugs. These receptors were collected from a female donor with Graves disease.

V gene TRBV7-2 combines with J gene TRBJ2-2; D gene uncertain. The CDR3 length is 12 residues. CDR1 is SGHTA, CDR2 FQGNSA, per germline. V was trimmed by 3 bases and J by 6 bases, leaving 5 bases between them. The CDR3 loop is CASSFFSGELFF. In DNA, the CDR3 is TGTGCCAGCAGCTTTTTTTCCGGGGAGCTGTTTTTT.

This clonotype was counted many times. The CDR3 region has the DNA TGTGCCTGGAGTGTAAGGGGACAGTGGGCTTTCTTT. Translation: CAWSVRGQWAFF. This chain links TRBV30 with TRBJ1-1; TRBD1 matches at 7 bases. The V gene end was trimmed by 0 bases and the J gene end by 11 bases; junction bases not matched to a gene: 6. The length of the CDR3 is 12 residues. CDR1 and CDR2 (germline): GTSNPN, SVGIG (reference sequence). Filled out from reference TRBV30 and TRBJ1-1, the complete variable domain reads SQTIHQWPATLVQPVGSPLSLECTVEGTSNPNLYWYRQAAGRGLQLLFYSVGIGQISSEVPQNLSASRPQDRQFILSSKKLLLSDSGFYLCAWSVRGQWAFFGQGTRLTVV.

This clonotype has a handful of counts. The V gene is TRBV6-1, the J gene TRBJ2-2, with TRBD2 matching 9 bases. V trimming: 10 bases; J trimming: 7 bases; junction bases outside the gene matches: 16. The CDR3 sequence is 16 residues long. Per germline, CDR1 MNHNS and CDR2 SASEGT. This CDR3 reads CAIAWWAGGLNGELFF. Here the CDR3 DNA reads TGTGCCATCGCATGGTGGGCGGGAGGGTTGAACGGGGAGCTGTTTTTT.

Remarks on this clonotype: This could be a read error, since a much larger clone is one nucleotide away. The missing conserved phenylalanine or tryptophan at the end of this CDR3 makes a read error likely. J is TRBJ1-1 and V is TRBV28; tentative D call: TRBD1 (5 bases). Germline values: CDR1 MDHEN, CDR2 SYDVKM. The V end lost 8 bases, the J end lost 2 bases, and 15 bases lay between the germline ends. There are 14 residues in the CDR3. The CDR3 DNA is TGTGCCAGCGGTCGCAGGGAGGTCAACACTGAAGCTTTCCTT. Translation gives CASGRREVNTEAFL.

In this sample, this clonotype turned up many times. This chain connects TRBV6-1 to TRBJ1-2; D is perhaps TRBD1 (5 bases). The CDR3 runs to 13 residues. Deletions cut 10 bases from V and 7 bases from J, with 19 bases between. Per germline, CDR1 MNHNS and CDR2 SASEGT. The CDR3 coding sequence is TGTGCCACATCATACCTGAGGGGTACTGGCTACACCTTC. Amino acids: CATSYLRGTGYTF.

This clonotype was detected only a few times. The chain employs TRBV30 and TRBJ2-7; D is undetermined. CDR1 and CDR2 (germline): GTSNPN, SVGIG (reference sequence). The CDR3 has 12 amino acids. V was cut by 0 bases and J by 4 bases, with 7 bases left in between. The CDR3 region is CAWSVQIYEQYF. The CDR3 nucleotides are TGTGCCTGGAGTGTTCAAATTTACGAGCAGTACTTC.

This clonotype was observed a few times. The genes are TRBV20-1 and TRBJ2-7; weak D call: TRBD2 (6 bases). This CDR3 comprises 14 residues. V was clipped by 1 base and J by 4 bases, with 14 bases between them. The V gene's germline CDR1 is DFQATT and CDR2 SNEGSKA (reference sequence). The CDR3 loop is CSARGRGYSYEQYF. CDR3 DNA sequence: TGCAGTGCTAGAGGGAGGGGATATTCGTACGAGCAGTACTTC.

The rearrangement uses TRBV6-5 and TRBJ1-1; D not certain. Germline V gives CDR1 MNHEY, CDR2 SVGAGI. The V end was cut by 0 bases, the J end by 0 bases, with 8 bases between. The CDR3 spans 15 residues. The CDR3 sequence: CASSYSRGMNTEAFF. CDR3 bases: TGTGCCAGCAGTTACTCGCGTGGCATGAACACTGAAGCTTTCTTT.

This clonotype was detected a few times. This chain uses TRBV29-1 with TRBJ2-7; 12 bases map to TRBD2. The length of the CDR3 is 15 residues. Looked up from germline, CDR1 is SQVTM and CDR2 is ANQGSEA. The V and J ends lost 6 bases and 4 bases, in that order; junction bases with no gene match: 10. The CDR3 nucleotides read TGCAGCGTCAGACTAGCGGGGGCCTTCGGGTACGAGCAGTACTTC. This gives the protein CSVRLAGAFGYEQYF.

This clonotype was detected only a few times. The chain uses TRBV29-1 and TRBJ1-2; D is ambiguous. This CDR3 has 9 amino acids. Trimming removed 7 bases at V and 7 bases at J, with 7 bases between. Per the germline V gene, CDR1 is SQVTM and CDR2 is ANQGSEA. CDR3 protein: CSAEVGYTF. DNA of the CDR3: TGCAGCGCCGAAGTTGGCTACACCTTC.

On this clonotype: This may stem from a read error, because a much larger clone lies one nucleotide away. The chain recombines TRBV6-1 with TRBJ2-2; 9 bases line up with TRBD2. The CDR3 is made up of 15 amino acids. Germline values: CDR1 MNHNS, CDR2 SASEGT. The J segment lost 2 bases and the V segment lost 6 bases, leaving 4 bases of the junction unmatched. CDR3 residues: CASRRLAANTGELFF. DNA for the CDR3: TGTGCCAGCAGGCGACTAGCGGCTAACACCGGGGAGCTGTTTTTT.

This clonotype was seen many times. V usage is TRBV2 and J usage is TRBJ1-4; the D gene is possibly TRBD1 (5 bases). With 10 bases removed from V and 2 bases from J, the gap between germline ends came to 11 bases. Germline V CDR1 and CDR2: SNHLY, FYNNEI. The CDR3 has 13 residues. DNA for the CDR3: TGTGCCACCATGGGGGGGACTAATGAAAAACTGTTTTTT. Translated: CATMGGTNEKLFF.

This rearrangement joins TRBV12-3 or TRBV12-4 to TRBJ1-5, with 7 bases aligning to TRBD1. After removal of 3 bases from V and 9 bases from J, the junction contained 8 bases not matched to a gene. This CDR3 region has 14 residues. The CDR3 sequence is CASSLVDRLGPQHF. The DNA for the CDR3 is TGTGCCAGCAGTTTGGTGGACAGGTTAGGGCCCCAGCATTTT.

This clonotype was found a few times. The rearrangement joins TRBV29-1 to TRBJ2-1; no clear D. V dropped 0 bases and J dropped 9 bases, with 6 bases sitting between them. The CDR3 spans 11 residues. CDR1 and CDR2 (germline): SQVTM, ANQGSEA. CDR3 loop: CSVEEWREQFF. As DNA, the CDR3 is TGCAGCGTTGAAGAATGGCGTGAGCAGTTCTTC.

In regard to this clonotype: The junction and the germline gene differ at one end; a read error may be behind it. The rearrangement uses TRBV7-2 and TRBJ2-2, with 8 bases fitting TRBD2. The CDR3 sequence is 15 residues long. Germline V gene lookup returns CDR1 SGHTA and CDR2 FQGNSA. In nucleotides, the CDR3 is TGTGCCAGCAGCTTATTACTAGCGGACACCGGGGAGCTGTTATTT. Amino acids: CASSLLLADTGELLF. Supplemented by reference TRBV7-2 and TRBJ2-2, the full variable domain reads GAGVSQSPSNKVTEKGKDVELRCDPISGHTALYWYRQSLGQGLEFLIYFQGNSAPDKSGLPSDRFSAERTGGSVSTLTIQRTQQEDSAVYLCASSLLLADTGELLFGEGSRLTVL.

This sequence joins TRBV19 and TRBJ2-7; TRBD2 is a possible D gene (5 bases). The CDR3 has 14 amino acids. The V end was cut by 3 bases, the J end by 2 bases, with 11 bases between. CDR1 LNHDA and CDR2 SQIVND come from the germline V gene (reference sequence). The CDR3 sequence is CASSISGIAYEQYF. CDR3 nucleotide sequence: TGTGCCAGTAGTATTTCGGGGATCGCCTACGAGCAGTACTTC.